This passage covers 27 T cell receptor beta chains from one sample sequenced in a study of cytomegalovirus exposure and HLA in healthy donors. PCR employed 60 Vbeta and 13 Jbeta primers. Profiled with immunoSEQ multiplex PCR; TCRdb holds only in-frame clones, not every one. The sample includes some 130,000 clones, about three quarters of them seen just once. Sequenced input: PBMCs. These TCRs come from a male donor in good health and CMV-seropositive.

This clone was seen only a few times. The chain couples TRBV30 to TRBJ1-4; TRBD1 agrees at 7 bases. Germline-derived CDR1 and CDR2 are GTSNPN and SVGIG (reference sequence). CDR3 size: 13 residues. V shed 3 bases, J shed 8 bases, and the junction held 6 bases outside the gene matches. Written as DNA, the CDR3 is TGTGCCTGGAGCCCGACAGGGTGGGAAAAACTGTTTTTT. Translating gives CAWSPTGWEKLFF.

CDR3 nucleotides: TGTGCCAGCAGCTTATTTCGGGCTAGCGGGAGCGGGACAGATACGCAGTATTTT. Translating gives CASSLFRASGSGTDTQYF. The chain uses TRBV7-3 and TRBJ2-3; 10 positions match TRBD2. The germline V gene encodes CDR1 SGHTA and CDR2 FQGTGA. The CDR3 is 18 residues long. Losses at the gene ends were 2 bases for V and 3 bases for J; bases not matched to a gene: 11.

For this clone: The same CDR3 arises from other DNA sequences in this sample as well. The rearrangement joins TRBV27 to TRBJ2-3, with 7 bases matching TRBD1. The V and J ends lost 2 bases and 4 bases, in that order; junction bases with no gene match: 0. The CDR3 sequence is 13 residues long. Germline V gene sequence: CDR1 MNHEY, CDR2 SMNVEV (reference sequence). Here the CDR3 reads CASSLQGADTQYF. The CDR3 nucleotides are TGTGCCAGCAGTTTACAGGGGGCAGATACGCAGTATTTT.

V usage is TRBV7-2 and J usage is TRBJ2-5, with TRBD2 as a possible D gene (6 bases). The J call is in doubt because the DNA end fits TRBJ2-7 better. The V gene's germline CDR1 is SGHTA and CDR2 FQGNSA. The CDR3 consists of 15 residues. The CDR3 nucleotides read TGTGCCAGCAGCCCCTGGGCTGGGGGGACGTACGAGCAGTACTTC. It yields the protein CASSPWAGGTYEQYF.

The genes are TRBV11-1 and TRBJ2-5; 7 nucleotides line up with TRBD2. CDR1 SGHAT and CDR2 FQDESV come from the germline V gene (reference sequence). The CDR3 is 15 amino acids. Trimming at V came to 4 bases and at J to 4 bases, leaving 9 bases not matched to a gene. The CDR3 spells CASSSTSGRGETQYF. CDR3 DNA: TGTGCCAGCAGCTCAACATCAGGGAGGGGAGAGACCCAGTACTTC.

This rearrangement joins TRBV27 to TRBJ2-5; 8 bases agree with TRBD2. From germline, CDR1 is MNHEY and CDR2 SMNVEV (reference sequence). The CDR3 has 14 residues. V dropped 2 bases and J dropped 4; count of bases not matched to a gene: 3. The CDR3 DNA reads TGTGCCAGCAGTTTAAAGGGACTAGGAGAGACCCAGTACTTC. It yields the protein CASSLKGLGETQYF.

The V and J genes are TRBV6-4 and TRBJ2-4; 9 positions agree with TRBD1. J gave up 8 bases and V 6 bases, and 11 bases lay outside the gene matches. The CDR3 is 15 residues long. Per germline, CDR1 MRHNA and CDR2 SNTAGT. The CDR3 DNA sequence: TGTGCCAGCAGGCGACAGGGACAGGGCGAGGACATTCAGTACTTC. Residues: CASRRQGQGEDIQYF.

This chain joins TRBV7-2 and TRBJ2-7; TRBD1 agrees at 11 bases. The CDR3 runs 15 residues. The germline CDR1 and CDR2 sequences are SGHTA and FQGNSA. The junction had 8 bases not matched to a gene; V was cut back by 3 bases and J by 7 bases. The CDR3 spells CASSLGGQGVGEQYF. CDR3 DNA: TGTGCCAGCAGCTTGGGGGGACAGGGGGTCGGAGAGCAGTACTTC.

This clone was seen many times. The chain joins TRBV2 to TRBJ2-2; no firm D call. V dropped 10 bases and J dropped 4 bases, with 13 bases sitting between them. The CDR3 loop spans 13 amino acids. CDR1 SNHLY and CDR2 FYNNEI come from the germline V gene. CDR3: CATKKESTGELFF. The CDR3 DNA sequence: TGTGCCACCAAGAAGGAGTCCACCGGGGAGCTGTTTTTT. Full variable domain (remainder filled in from reference TRBV2 and TRBJ2-2): EPEVTQTPSHQVTQMGQEVILRCVPISNHLYFYWYRQILGQKVEFLVSFYNNEISEKSEIFDDQFSVERPDGSNFTLKIRSTKLEDSAMYFCATKKESTGELFFGEGSRLTVL.

V is TRBV5-8 and J is TRBJ1-1; D might be TRBD1 (6 bases). V lost 4 bases and J lost 0, with 19 bases in between. The CDR3 consists of 17 residues. CDR1 and CDR2 from the germline V gene are SGHTS and YDEGEE. CDR3 nucleotide sequence: TGTGCCAGCAGCACCACCGGGACACAACATATGAACACTGAAGCTTTCTTT. Residues: CASSTTGTQHMNTEAFF.

V gene TRBV7-3 combines with J gene TRBJ2-7, with 12 bases fitting TRBD2. Per germline, CDR1 SGHTA and CDR2 FQGTGA. V shed 4 bases, J shed 6 bases, and the junction held 1 base outside the gene matches. The CDR3 runs to 13 residues. The CDR3 region has the DNA TGTGCCAGCAGCTGGACTAGCGGGACCGAGCAGTACTTC. Translating gives CASSWTSGTEQYF.

This clone was picked up a small number of times. The chain joins TRBV14 to TRBJ1-1; 7 positions match TRBD1. There are 16 residues in the CDR3. Germline V gene lookup returns CDR1 SGHDN and CDR2 FVKESK. V lost 4 bases, J lost 0 bases, and 8 bases stayed unmatched. Written as DNA, the CDR3 is TGTGCCAGCAGCCGACACCCGGGACAGCTGAACACTGAAGCTTTCTTT. As protein: CASSRHPGQLNTEAFF.

The chain is built from TRBV6-5 and TRBJ2-3; no firm D call. This CDR3 region has 14 residues. Germline CDR1 is MNHEY and CDR2 is SVGAGI. V shed 6 bases and J shed 5 bases, with 15 bases lying between them. CDR3 residues: CASRTPLVGDTQYF. The CDR3 DNA sequence: TGTGCCAGCAGAACACCGCTAGTAGGAGATACGCAGTATTTT.

This clone was observed a single time. The chain combines TRBV5-6 with TRBJ1-1; D remains unclear. This CDR3 comprises 13 residues. Trimming shortened V by 2 bases and J by 4 bases, and 9 bases separated the two germline ends. CDR1 and CDR2 from the germline V gene are SGHDT and YYEEEE. CDR3 coding DNA: TGTGCCAGCAGCTTAGGAGCGAGCACTGAAGCTTTCTTT. Encoded protein: CASSLGASTEAFF.

The chain links TRBV27 to TRBJ2-1, with 9 positions matching TRBD1. Germline lookup yields CDR1 MNHEY and CDR2 SMNVEV (reference sequence). The V gene end was trimmed by 5 bases and the J gene end by 8 bases; junction bases not matched to a gene: 10. The length of the CDR3 is 15 residues. This CDR3 reads CASSTPGQGFYEQFF. As DNA, the CDR3 is TGTGCCAGCAGTACCCCGGGACAGGGTTTCTATGAGCAGTTCTTC.

This CDR3 reads CASSETDYSNQPQHF. CDR3 bases: TGTGCCAGTAGTGAGACAGATTATAGCAATCAGCCCCAGCATTTT. V and J are TRBV19 and TRBJ1-5, with D possibly TRBD1 on 5 matching bases. The CDR3 has 15 residues. The V end lost 5 bases, the J end lost 0 bases, and 11 bases lay between the germline ends. The germline V gene encodes CDR1 LNHDA and CDR2 SQIVND (reference sequence).

The CDR3 sequence: CASSLWTGKTYNEQFF. DNA of the CDR3: TGCGCCAGCAGCCTATGGACAGGGAAGACCTACAATGAGCAGTTCTTC. The chain has TRBV5-1 and TRBJ2-1; 8 bases fit TRBD1. Germline trimming cut 4 bases from V and 2 bases from J; bases unmatched to any gene: 8. Germline CDR1 is SGHRS and CDR2 is YFSETQ. The CDR3 totals 16 residues. The full variable domain, with the rest looked up from reference TRBV5-1 and TRBJ2-1, is KAGVTQTPRYLIKTRGQQVTLSCSPISGHRSVSWYQQTPGQGLQFLFEYFSETQRNKGNFPGRFSGRQFSNSRSEMNVSTLELGDSALYLCASSLWTGKTYNEQFFGPGTRLTVL.

This chain connects TRBV9 to TRBJ2-2; 9 bases are a match to TRBD1. The CDR3 is 15 residues long. Per the germline V gene, CDR1 is SGDLS and CDR2 is YYNGEE. V shed 4 bases and J 7 bases; nucleotides not matched to a gene: 8. The CDR3 region is CASSSRTGAGGELFF. DNA for the CDR3: TGTGCCAGCAGCTCCCGGACAGGGGCCGGCGGGGAGCTGTTTTTT.

The rearrangement joins TRBV6-4 to TRBJ2-1; TRBD2 matches 13 bases. Germline V lookup: CDR1 MRHNA, CDR2 SNTAGT. The ends lost 5 bases at V and 7 bases at J; junction bases unmatched: 5. The CDR3 totals 15 residues. CDR3 residues: CASSTGTSGANEQFF. In DNA form, the CDR3 reads TGTGCCAGCAGTACCGGGACTAGCGGGGCTAATGAGCAGTTCTTC.

The rearrangement links TRBV4-1 to TRBJ2-5; D may be TRBD1 (5 bases). Germline-derived CDR1 and CDR2 are MGHRA and YSYEKL. The CDR3 has 16 amino acids. The germline V and J ends were trimmed by 1 base and 4 bases, with 16 bases remaining between them. CDR3 sequence reads: CASSQVPGRGRETQYF. CDR3 nucleotide sequence: TGCGCCAGCAGCCAAGTTCCCGGAAGGGGCAGAGAGACCCAGTACTTC.

V and J are TRBV27 and TRBJ2-3; possible D gene TRBD2, 5 bases. This CDR3 contains 15 residues. The V end was cut by 3 bases, the J end by 4 bases, with 14 bases between. Germline V lookup: CDR1 MNHEY, CDR2 SMNVEV (reference sequence). The CDR3 region has the DNA TGTGCCAGCAGTTTCTACGGGGTAATGGCAGATACGCAGTATTTT. Protein sequence: CASSFYGVMADTQYF.

This clone was detected a few times. The chain employs TRBV7-9 and TRBJ2-7, with D possibly matching TRBD1 (5 bases). CDR3 size: 13 residues. Per the germline V gene, CDR1 is SEHNR and CDR2 is FQNEAQ (reference sequence). Between the trimmed V and J ends, which lost 0 bases and 3 bases, there was a span of 6 bases. CDR3: CASSLAQGYEQYF. CDR3 in DNA: TGTGCCAGCAGCTTAGCTCAGGGCTACGAGCAGTACTTC.

The chain couples TRBV7-3 to TRBJ1-6, with 11 nucleotides matching TRBD1. CDR1 is SGHTA, CDR2 FQGTGA, per germline. J was trimmed by 7 bases and V by 5 bases; bases with no gene match: 10. The CDR3 has 17 residues. DNA for the CDR3: TGTGCCAGCAGCCCAGTTATGGGGGACAGGGGGAATTCACCCCTCCACTTT. Its translation is CASSPVMGDRGNSPLHF.

There are a few counts of this clone. The rearrangement links TRBV7-9 to TRBJ1-3, with D unclear. The CDR3 contains 11 residues. The germline V gene encodes CDR1 SEHNR and CDR2 FQNEAQ (reference sequence). Deletions cut 6 bases from V and 5 bases from J, with 5 bases between. CDR3 sequence: CASRARNTIYF. The CDR3 region has the DNA TGTGCCAGCAGGGCAAGAAACACCATATATTTT.

This sequence joins TRBV4-1 and TRBJ2-3, with a possible D match to TRBD2 (8 bases). This CDR3 has 18 amino acids. The ends were cut back, 0 bases at V and 5 bases at J, with 21 bases in the middle. CDR1 MGHRA and CDR2 YSYEKL come from the germline V gene. CDR3 loop: CASSQDQGPGRDRDTQYF. CDR3 nucleotide sequence: TGCGCCAGCAGCCAAGATCAGGGACCCGGGAGGGACAGAGATACGCAGTATTTT.

The chain joins TRBV29-1 to TRBJ2-3; D is possibly TRBD2 (7 bases). The V end was cut by 8 bases, the J end by 1 base, with 13 bases between. CDR1 is SQVTM, CDR2 ANQGSEA, per germline. The CDR3 spans 13 residues. The CDR3 DNA sequence: TGCAGCTCCTCGGGGGGCGGCACAGATACGCAGTATTTT. Translation: CSSSGGGTDTQYF.

V is TRBV2 and J is TRBJ1-5; possibly TRBD1 for D (6 bases). The CDR3 extends over 14 amino acids. Germline V lookup: CDR1 SNHLY, CDR2 FYNNEI. Trimming shortened V by 1 base and J by 7 bases, and 11 bases separated the two germline ends. CDR3 region: CASSEGQGLQPQHF. The CDR3 DNA reads TGTGCCAGCAGTGAAGGGCAGGGGTTACAGCCCCAGCATTTT.